The 7 T cell receptor beta chains given below trace back to one sample, sequenced in a study of T cell responses to AZD1222 COVID-19 vaccine. The assay was immunoSEQ multiplex PCR, and TCRdb's table has in-frame clones only and misses some. The profile shows around 100,000 clones, about 85% of them singletons. The input for sequencing was peripheral blood, taken on day 0 of AZD1222 vaccination. The receptors were gathered from an adult in good health.

This clone has just a few counts. This chain links TRBV14 with TRBJ2-2, with 9 bases identical to TRBD1. J gave up 5 bases and V 4 bases, and 5 bases lay outside the gene matches. The germline gives CDR1 SGHDN, CDR2 FVKESK. The CDR3 sequence is 15 residues long. CDR3 sequence (DNA): TGTGCCAGCAGCCGCCGGGACAGGGTGACCGGGGAGCTGTTTTTT. Translating gives CASSRRDRVTGELFF.

The chain recombines TRBV3-1 (or the pseudogene TRBV3-2) with TRBJ2-1, with D possibly matching TRBD2 (5 bases). The CDR3 length is 13 residues. Per the germline V gene, CDR1 is LGHDT and CDR2 is YNNKEL (reference sequence). V gave up 4 bases and J gave up 3 bases, with 7 bases separating them. CDR3: CASSLGLYNEQFF. In DNA form, the CDR3 reads TGTGCCAGCAGCCTTGGACTCTACAATGAGCAGTTCTTC.

The sample holds a few counts of this clone. The V call is TRBV5-4, the J call TRBJ2-6; D may be TRBD1 (8 bases). CDR3 length equals 17 residues. Germline CDR1 is SGHNT and CDR2 is YYREEE (reference sequence). With 3 bases removed from V and 2 bases from J, the gap between germline ends came to 15 bases. The CDR3 nucleotides read TGTGCCAGCAGCTGGGGGGGACAGGTAGCTGGGGCCAACGTCCTGACTTTC. It encodes CASSWGGQVAGANVLTF.

The chain joins TRBV28 to TRBJ1-2, with TRBD1 as a possible D gene (6 bases). Germline V CDR1 and CDR2: MDHEN, SYDVKM. Trimming pared 4 bases from V and 7 bases from J, leaving 16 bases between. This CDR3 comprises 14 residues. The CDR3 region is CASSSGGAPGGYTF. In DNA form, the CDR3 reads TGTGCCAGCAGTTCGGGGGGGGCGCCTGGTGGCTACACCTTC.

The chain is built from TRBV29-1 and TRBJ1-2, with D possibly matching TRBD1 (6 bases). The germline CDR1 and CDR2 sequences are SQVTM and ANQGSEA. The CDR3 is 14 amino acids. V was pared by 1 base and J by 8 bases, with 17 bases between. The CDR3 spells CSVEVDWGARGYTF. Here the CDR3 DNA reads TGCAGCGTTGAAGTGGATTGGGGGGCGAGGGGCTACACCTTC.

CDR3 DNA sequence: TGTGCCAGCAGCGGACTAGCGGGAGGAGATACGCAGTATTTT. This encodes CASSGLAGGDTQYF. This chain uses TRBV21-1 with TRBJ2-3; TRBD2 is the table's D call and was not checked against the DNA. TRBV21-1 is assigned pseudogene status. The CDR3 spans 14 residues.

In its sample, this clone was seen once. This chain uses TRBV15 with TRBJ2-3, with 10 bases identical to TRBD1. The CDR3 length is 13 residues. J gave up 5 bases and V 6 bases, and 2 bases lay outside the gene matches. Germline V gene data show CDR1 as LNHNV and CDR2 as YYDKDF (reference sequence). The CDR3 protein is CATSRTGGDTQYF. As DNA, the CDR3 is TGTGCCACCAGTAGGACAGGGGGAGATACGCAGTATTTT.